The source of this T cell receptor (beta chain) is a study of blood T cell repertoires in COVID-19. Overall study context: The samples span acute and convalescent COVID-19 from the United States, Italy and Spain. Sample material is recorded as cDNA or gDNA derived from T cells, B-cell-depleted T cells, or PBMCs.

Source study methods: By means of reference gene primer amplification, nucleated cell counts were estimated. The assay was immunoSEQ multiplex PCR, and TCRdb's table has in-frame clones only and misses some. V and J calls and clone size are those listed in that table; D and trimming were worked out from the DNA. Of about 210,000 clones in the sample, approximately 85% were seen once. J gave up 4 bases and V 5 bases, and 6 bases lay outside the gene matches. This CDR3 contains 15 residues. CDR1 is SGHAT, CDR2 FQNNGV, per germline. The sequence came from an elderly woman with acute or convalescent COVID-19. The chain has TRBV11-2 and TRBJ1-1; 11 bases align to TRBD1. Sequencing was performed on peripheral blood. CDR3 protein: CASSVGTGGITEAFF. The CDR3 DNA reads as TGTGCCAGCAGCGTGGGGACAGGGGGGATCACTGAAGCTTTCTTT.